This T cell receptor beta chain was profiled in a study of a mutant IDH1 vaccine in newly diagnosed glioma. Looking at the study overall: Commencement of vaccination occurred 4-6 weeks following radiotherapy alone, or concurrently with temozolomide cycles. Treatment recipients were roughly 62% male and around 40% female, and their mean age was 40.4 years.

A remark on this clone: Its antigen remains unidentified.

Some clones are missing from TCRdb's copy, which holds only in-frame ones; the method was immunoSEQ multiplex PCR. The sample gives over 95,000 clones, 85% to 90% of which show up once; 0.55% to 0.7% is in the top ten. Time point in this sample: week 11, during vaccination. Doses of 300 ug of mutant IDH1 20-mer peptide were given with topical imiquimod. The donor cohort comprised cases of new WHO grade 3 or 4 IDH1-mutant, ATRX-lost astrocytoma. Study-level results: Vaccine-induced immune responses were detected in around 93% of patients.

This CDR3 contains 15 residues. The germline V gene has CDR1 SGHTA and CDR2 FQGNSA. The genes are TRBV7-2 and TRBJ2-5; 11 nucleotides match TRBD2. The DNA end lines up better with TRBJ2-7; the J call may be wrong. The sample here was PBMCs, taken from a glioma patient whose treatment included an IDH1 peptide vaccine. The TCR originated in a woman aged 45-65 years with glioma. CDR3 protein: CASSAGLAVTYEQYF. For the CDR3, the DNA is TGTGCCAGCAGCGCGGGACTAGCGGTTACCTACGAGCAGTACTTC.